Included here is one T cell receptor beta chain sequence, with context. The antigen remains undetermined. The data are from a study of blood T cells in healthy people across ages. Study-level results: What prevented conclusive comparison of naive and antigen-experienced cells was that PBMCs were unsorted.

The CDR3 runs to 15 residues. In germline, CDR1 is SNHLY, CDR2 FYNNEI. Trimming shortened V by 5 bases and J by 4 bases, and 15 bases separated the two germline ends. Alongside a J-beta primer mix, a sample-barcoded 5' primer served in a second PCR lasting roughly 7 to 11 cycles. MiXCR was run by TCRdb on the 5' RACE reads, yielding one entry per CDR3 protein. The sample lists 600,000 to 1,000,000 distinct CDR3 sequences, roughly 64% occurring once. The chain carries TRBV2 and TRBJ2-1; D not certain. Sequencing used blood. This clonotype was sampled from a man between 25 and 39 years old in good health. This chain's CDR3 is CASSRALVTYNEQFF. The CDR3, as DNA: TGTGCCAGCAGTCGAGCGCTCGTTACATACAATGAGCAGTTCTTC.